A single sample is the source of the 17 T cell receptor beta chains below, sequenced in a study of cytomegalovirus exposure and HLA in healthy donors. PCR used 60 Vbeta primers and 13 Jbeta primers. Clones were sequenced by immunoSEQ multiplex PCR, and TCRdb holds only the in-frame ones, with some missing. The repertoire consists of roughly 82,000 clones, with 72% occurring once and the leading ten covering 8.5% to 14%. The sequencing input was PBMCs. These receptors originate from a woman aged 35 to 49 in good health and CMV-seropositive.

J is TRBJ2-3 and V is TRBV19, with 11 bases fitting TRBD2. The CDR3 has 14 amino acids. V lost 5 bases, J lost 6 bases, and 4 bases stayed unmatched. Germline loops: CDR1 LNHDA, CDR2 SQIVND (reference sequence). The chain's CDR3 is CASSPRTSGDTQYF. The DNA of the CDR3 is TGTGCCAGTAGTCCCAGGACTAGCGGGGATACGCAGTATTTT.

The sample holds a few counts of this clone. The V and J genes are TRBV6-6 and TRBJ1-5, with D perhaps matching TRBD1 (6 bases). Looked up from germline, CDR1 is MNHNY and CDR2 is SVGAGI (reference sequence). CDR3 size: 15 residues. V lost 0 bases and J 6 bases, leaving 12 bases between the germline ends. The CDR3 DNA reads TGTGCCAGCAGTTACTCGTCGGGGGGGCGTCAGCCCCAGCATTTT. Its protein product is CASSYSSGGRQPQHF.

The rearrangement joins TRBV7-9 to TRBJ1-6, with 7 bases lining up with TRBD1. This CDR3 contains 12 residues. The germline V gene encodes CDR1 SEHNR and CDR2 FQNEAQ (reference sequence). After removal of 8 bases from V and 7 bases from J, the junction contained 2 bases not matched to a gene. The CDR3 bases are TGTGCCAGCGGACAGGAAAATTCACCCCTCCACTTT. As protein: CASGQENSPLHF. Full variable domain (outside the CDR3, taken from reference TRBV7-9 and TRBJ1-6): DTGVSQNPRHKITKRGQNVTFRCDPISEHNRLYWYRQTLGQGPEFLTYFQNEAQLEKSRLLSDRFSAERPKGSFSTLEIQRTEQGDSAMYLCASGQENSPLHFGNGTRLTVT.

The chain has TRBV5-4 and TRBJ1-1, with 7 positions matching TRBD1. V dropped 4 bases and J dropped 9; count of bases not matched to a gene: 12. Germline values: CDR1 SGHNT, CDR2 YYREEE (reference sequence). The length of the CDR3 is 14 residues. CDR3 amino acids: CASSVRGDSRKAFF. CDR3 nucleotide sequence: TGTGCCAGCAGCGTACGAGGGGACAGCAGAAAAGCTTTCTTT.

This clone was found a few times. The rearrangement uses TRBV7-8 and TRBJ2-7; 10 bases agree with TRBD1. This CDR3 is built from 15 residues. Per the germline V gene, CDR1 is SGHVS and CDR2 is FQNEAQ. Unmatched junction bases numbered 4, after V lost 4 bases and J lost 1 base. The CDR3 loop reads CASSSTGGHSYEQYF. The CDR3 DNA follows: TGTGCCAGCAGCTCGACAGGGGGCCATTCCTACGAGCAGTACTTC.

The rearrangement joins TRBV4-1 to TRBJ2-1; TRBD1 might be the D (6 bases). Germline loops: CDR1 MGHRA, CDR2 YSYEKL. The V end lost 5 bases, the J end lost 6 bases, and 14 bases lay between the germline ends. CDR3 size: 14 residues. The CDR3 sequence: CASSIFGQFNEQFF. The CDR3 nucleotides are TGCGCCAGCAGCATTTTCGGACAGTTCAATGAGCAGTTCTTC.

V and J are TRBV15 and TRBJ2-3; TRBD2 matches at 8 bases. The CDR3 covers 17 residues. V lost 0 bases to trimming and J lost 0 bases; unmatched junction nucleotides: 5. The germline V gene has CDR1 LNHNV and CDR2 YYDKDF (reference sequence). CDR3 loop: CATSRDRGGSSTDTQYF. CDR3 coding DNA: TGTGCCACCAGCAGAGATCGCGGGGGGTCTAGCACAGATACGCAGTATTTT.

The chain uses TRBV9 and TRBJ1-3, with TRBD1 matching 7 bases. Germline CDR1 SGDLS, CDR2 YYNGEE. The CDR3 extends over 17 amino acids. After removal of 3 bases from V and 0 bases from J, the junction contained 9 bases not matched to a gene. DNA of the CDR3: TGTGCCAGCAGCGCATCCCCCGGACAGGCCTCTGGAAACACCATATATTTT. Translating gives CASSASPGQASGNTIYF.

The V gene is TRBV18, the J gene TRBJ2-3; a possible D gene is TRBD2 (6 bases). CDR3 length: 16 amino acids. The ends were cut back, 4 bases at V and 1 base at J, with 15 bases in the middle. Germline lookup yields CDR1 KGHSH and CDR2 LQKENI. The CDR3 sequence: CASSQVIGGGTDTQYF. CDR3 sequence (DNA): TGTGCCAGCTCACAGGTTATTGGCGGGGGCACAGATACGCAGTATTTT.

J is TRBJ1-1 and V is TRBV5-3, with D perhaps TRBD1 (5 bases). TRBV5-3 is assigned to the ORF class and has an uncertain function. CDR3 length equals 11 residues. Trimming removed 3 bases from V and 6 bases from J, with 6 bases in between. The CDR3 bases are TGTGCCAGAAGCTGGGGCCCTGAAGCTTTCTTT. Translating it yields CARSWGPEAFF.

The CDR3 loop is CASTGTVGGPNEQFF. The CDR3 coding sequence is TGCGCCAGCACCGGGACAGTCGGGGGCCCAAATGAGCAGTTCTTC. V and J are TRBV5-1 and TRBJ2-1; the D gene is possibly TRBD1 (7 bases). CDR1 and CDR2 from the germline V gene are SGHRS and YFSETQ. V lost 6 bases, J lost 7 bases, and 20 bases lay in between. This CDR3 contains 15 residues.

This clone has just a few counts. The V gene is TRBV28, the J gene TRBJ1-2; a weak D match, TRBD1 (5 bases). Germline V lookup: CDR1 MDHEN, CDR2 SYDVKM. CDR3 length: 12 residues. V lost 6 bases and J lost 5, with 10 bases in between. CDR3: CASRYDRYGYTF. DNA for the CDR3: TGTGCCAGCAGGTATGACAGATATGGCTACACCTTC.

The chain couples TRBV6-6 to TRBJ2-5; 10 nucleotides line up with TRBD1. V dropped 6 bases and J dropped 5; count of bases not matched to a gene: 3. Per germline, CDR1 MNHNY and CDR2 SVGAGI (reference sequence). CDR3 size: 13 residues. CDR3 sequence reads: CASRRQGAETQYF. The CDR3 region has the DNA TGTGCCAGCAGGCGACAGGGGGCGGAGACCCAGTACTTC.

This clone was seen a handful of times. The CDR3 nucleotides are TGCGCCAGCAGTAGGGGTGCTGGAAACACCATATATTTT. Residues: CASSRGAGNTIYF. This rearrangement joins TRBV10-2 to TRBJ1-3; the D gene is possibly TRBD1 (5 bases). CDR3 length equals 13 residues. Per germline, CDR1 WSHSY and CDR2 SAAADI. Trimming shortened V by 5 bases and J by 2 bases, and 7 bases separated the two germline ends.

The CDR3, as DNA: TGCGCCAGCAGACATGAAGGACTAGCGGGAGTTAGGGAGCAGTTCTTC. Translated, it gives CASRHEGLAGVREQFF. The rearrangement joins TRBV5-1 to TRBJ2-1, with TRBD2 identical over 13 bases. This CDR3 is 16 amino acids long. Germline V gives CDR1 SGHRS, CDR2 YFSETQ. The J segment lost 10 bases and the V segment lost 5 bases, leaving 12 bases of the junction unmatched.

The chain recombines TRBV11-2 with TRBJ1-5, with D possibly matching TRBD1 (5 bases). Germline V gene data show CDR1 as SGHAT and CDR2 as FQNNGV. The length of the CDR3 is 14 residues. The V end lost 5 bases, the J end lost 4 bases, and 12 bases lay between the germline ends. This chain's CDR3 is CASSLMGGNQPQHF. The CDR3 DNA is TGTGCCAGCAGCCTCATGGGGGGGAATCAGCCCCAGCATTTT.

The chain has TRBV12-2 and TRBJ2-7; the listed D gene, TRBD1, was not tested against the DNA. TRBV12-2 is assigned pseudogene status. The length of the CDR3 is 18 residues. The CDR3 spells CASRYRKGQGANSYEQYF. DNA of the CDR3: TGTGCAAGTCGCTATAGAAAAGGACAGGGGGCAAACTCCTACGAGCAGTACTTC.